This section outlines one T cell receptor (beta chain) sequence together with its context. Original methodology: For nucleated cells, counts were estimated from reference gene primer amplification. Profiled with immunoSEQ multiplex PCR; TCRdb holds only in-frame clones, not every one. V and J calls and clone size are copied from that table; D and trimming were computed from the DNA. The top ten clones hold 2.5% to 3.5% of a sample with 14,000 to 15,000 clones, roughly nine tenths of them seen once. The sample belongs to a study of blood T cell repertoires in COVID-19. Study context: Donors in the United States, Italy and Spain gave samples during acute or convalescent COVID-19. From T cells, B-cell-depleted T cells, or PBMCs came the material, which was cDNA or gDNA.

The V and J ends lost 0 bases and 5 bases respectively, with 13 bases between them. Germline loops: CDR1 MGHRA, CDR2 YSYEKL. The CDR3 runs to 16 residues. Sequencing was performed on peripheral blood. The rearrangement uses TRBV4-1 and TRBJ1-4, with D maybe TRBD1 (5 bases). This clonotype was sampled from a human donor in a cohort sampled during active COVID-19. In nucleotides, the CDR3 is TGCGCCAGCAGCCAAGATGGGGCAGGTAGAAATGAAAAACTGTTTTTT. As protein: CASSQDGAGRNEKLFF.